Sequencing of this T cell receptor (beta chain) was carried out in a study of blood T cell repertoires in COVID-19. In the study's own analysis: Estimates of nucleated cell counts were drawn from the amplification of reference gene primers. Repertoires were generated with immunoSEQ multiplex PCR, while TCRdb's copy carries only in-frame clones and drops some. The DNA gave D and trimming, while V, J and clone size come from that table. The sample yields 200,000 to 250,000 clones, about four fifths seen once. V was clipped by 1 base and J by 7 bases; unmatched bases: 4. Germline V gives CDR1 LGHDT, CDR2 YNNKEL (reference sequence). The CDR3 length is 16 residues.

This receptor was obtained from a man aged 25 to 45 who had recovered from COVID-19. Sequenced sample: peripheral blood. The chain combines TRBV3-1 (or the pseudogene TRBV3-2) with TRBJ2-1; TRBD2 agrees at 13 bases. The CDR3 region has the DNA TGTGCCAGCAGCCAAGTGGGACTAGCGGGGTGGAATGAGCAGTTCTTC. Translating it yields CASSQVGLAGWNEQFF.